The next 17 T cell receptor beta chains were all read from a single sample in a study of T-cell reconstitution after alpha-beta-depleted transplantation in children. Molecular barcoding with unique molecular identifiers was used for the TCRbeta library. TCRdb recomputed calls from the PCR reads with MiXCR, one row per CDR3 protein. The table includes 600,000 to 700,000 distinct CDR3 sequences, 16% detected once. The starting material was PBMCs from the stem cell graft donor, obtained from the stem cell graft. The receptors shown here come from a human donor who donated a stem cell graft to a child with acute myeloid leukemia.

As to this clonotype: A much larger clonotype is one base distant, so this may be a read error. The V gene is TRBV20-1, the J gene TRBJ2-7, with unresolved D. Germline lookup yields CDR1 DFQATT and CDR2 SNEGSKA (reference sequence). The CDR3 is 12 residues long. Deletions cut 6 bases from V and 5 bases from J, with 14 bases between. As DNA, the CDR3 is TGCAGTGCGAGCGACACGGACCACGAGCAGTACTTC. Translation gives CSASDTDHEQYF.

V gene TRBV7-9 combines with J gene TRBJ1-2; 9 nucleotides align to TRBD1. Germline V gene lookup returns CDR1 SEHNR and CDR2 FQNEAQ (reference sequence). Trimming took 5 bases from V and 7 from J; bases not matched to a gene: 14. The CDR3 length is 16 residues. This chain's CDR3 is CASSAGGTGTYIGYTF. The CDR3 DNA reads as TGTGCCAGCAGCGCAGGGGGGACAGGGACGTATATTGGCTACACCTTC.

This sequence joins TRBV4-1 and TRBJ1-5; D uncertain. This CDR3 is built from 13 residues. With 2 bases removed from V and 4 bases from J, the gap between germline ends came to 6 bases. Per germline, CDR1 MGHRA and CDR2 YSYEKL. The CDR3: CASSQFLNQPQHF. The DNA of the CDR3 is TGCGCCAGCAGCCAATTTTTAAATCAGCCCCAGCATTTT.

This clonotype was counted many times. The rearrangement joins TRBV6-5 to TRBJ2-3; TRBD1 might be the D (5 bases). Germline V gene sequence: CDR1 MNHEY, CDR2 SVGAGI. CDR3 length: 16 amino acids. The V and J ends lost 4 bases and 0 bases respectively, with 14 bases between them. The DNA for the CDR3 is TGTGCCAGCAGTTCCCACACAGGTTCTAGCACAGATACGCAGTATTTT. Translating gives CASSSHTGSSTDTQYF.

The chain couples TRBV7-9 to TRBJ2-3, with 8 bases lining up with TRBD1. The V gene's germline CDR1 is SEHNR and CDR2 FQNEAQ (reference sequence). The junction had 13 bases not matched to a gene; V was cut back by 3 bases and J by 5 bases. The CDR3 totals 17 residues. CDR3 in DNA: TGTGCCAGCAGCTTCTCCAGGGGGCTTACGGGGCTAGATACGCAGTATTTT. As protein: CASSFSRGLTGLDTQYF.

This clonotype was counted between two and nine times. This chain links TRBV20-1 with TRBJ2-1, with 9 positions matching TRBD2. V was clipped by 5 bases and J by 9 bases; unmatched bases: 8. The CDR3 runs to 13 residues. Germline values: CDR1 DFQATT, CDR2 SNEGSKA (reference sequence). The CDR3 DNA follows: TGCAGTGCTGGGGCTAGCGGGGTGGGTGAGCAGTTCTTC. It translates to CSAGASGVGEQFF.

This clonotype has ten or more counts. The chain combines TRBV10-2 with TRBJ2-7, with 8 bases fitting TRBD1. Trimming took 8 bases from V and 9 from J; bases not matched to a gene: 15. CDR3 length equals 14 residues. Germline V gene lookup returns CDR1 WSHSY and CDR2 SAAADI. CDR3 region: CASGQTGVSFGQYV. CDR3 in DNA: TGCGCCAGCGGTCAGACAGGGGTCTCCTTCGGGCAGTACGTC.

Comment on this clonotype: A much larger clone differs by one base, so this may be a read error. V and J are TRBV7-2 and TRBJ2-2; D gene ambiguous. The CDR3 is 15 residues long. The germline gives CDR1 SGHTA, CDR2 FQGNSA. CDR3 protein: CARSLDVTNTGELFF. DNA for the CDR3: TGTGCCCGCAGCTTGGACGTTACGAACACCGGGGAGCTGTTTTTT.

V usage is TRBV7-9 and J usage is TRBJ1-6; the D is unclear. This CDR3 contains 14 residues. With 5 bases removed from V and 8 bases from J, the gap between germline ends came to 13 bases. CDR1 and CDR2 (germline): SEHNR, FQNEAQ (reference sequence). The CDR3 region is CASSQFHADSPLHF. Here the CDR3 DNA reads TGTGCCAGCAGCCAGTTTCACGCGGATTCACCCCTCCACTTT.

V is TRBV7-9 and J is TRBJ2-1; tentative D call: TRBD2 (6 bases). Trimming took 5 bases from V and 7 from J, leaving 18 bases between them. Germline V gene data show CDR1 as SEHNR and CDR2 as FQNEAQ (reference sequence). This CDR3 has 15 residues. CDR3 in amino acids: CASSQTGGIGNEQFF. In nucleotides, the CDR3 is TGTGCCAGCAGCCAGACCGGGGGAATCGGGAATGAGCAGTTCTTC.

This clonotype was seen ten or more times. The gene calls are TRBV12-3 or TRBV12-4 and TRBJ2-7; 10 nucleotides match TRBD1. V shed 1 base and J 1 base; nucleotides not matched to a gene: 1. The CDR3 is made up of 15 amino acids. CDR3 region: CASSLGTGGSYEQYV. The CDR3 DNA reads as TGTGCCAGCAGTTTAGGGACAGGGGGTTCCTACGAGCAGTACGTC.

This clonotype has more than one count but fewer than ten. In DNA form, the CDR3 reads TGTGCCAGCTCACCACTCCCTCCAGCGGGAGAGACCCAGTACTTC. It yields the protein CASSPLPPAGETQYF. The chain has TRBV18 and TRBJ2-5; a possible D gene is TRBD2 (6 bases). This CDR3 spans 15 amino acids. With 1 base removed from V and 4 bases from J, the gap between germline ends came to 13 bases. Looked up from germline, CDR1 is KGHSH and CDR2 is LQKENI.

The sample holds a few counts of this clonotype. The CDR3, as DNA: TGTGCCAGCAGCCCTGGGGCTAGCGGTAACACCGGGGAGCTGTTTTTT. Its protein product is CASSPGASGNTGELFF. The chain carries TRBV9 and TRBJ2-2; 7 nucleotides agree with TRBD2. Germline lookup yields CDR1 SGDLS and CDR2 YYNGEE. J was trimmed by 2 bases and V by 4 bases; bases with no gene match: 8. The CDR3 contains 16 residues.

This clonotype was observed a handful of times. The chain combines TRBV20-1 with TRBJ2-3; 8 nucleotides match TRBD1. Looked up from germline, CDR1 is DFQATT and CDR2 is SNEGSKA (reference sequence). V gave up 3 bases and J gave up 4 bases; unmatched junction bases: 12. The CDR3 covers 16 residues. CDR3 nucleotides: TGCAGTGCTAGGACGTCCAGGGGGCTCGAACCAGATACGCAGTATTTT. Translating it yields CSARTSRGLEPDTQYF.

This clonotype was recorded a few times. V and J are TRBV5-6 and TRBJ2-5; unclear D gene. The CDR3 loop spans 15 amino acids. V lost 0 bases and J 1 base, leaving 10 bases between the germline ends. CDR1 SGHDT and CDR2 YYEEEE come from the germline V gene. CDR3 sequence (DNA): TGTGCCAGCAGCTTGGGGGTCCCGCCCCAAGAGACCCAGTACTTC. It specifies CASSLGVPPQETQYF.

This clonotype was observed at least ten times. The chain links TRBV20-1 to TRBJ2-5, with 8 positions matching TRBD1. The CDR3 is 14 residues long. V gave up 6 bases and J gave up 4 bases; unmatched junction bases: 10. Germline CDR1 reads DFQATT; CDR2 reads SNEGSKA (reference sequence). Here the CDR3 DNA reads TGCAGTGCCCCCCCCCGGACAGGGAGAGAGACCCAGTACTTC. Translation gives CSAPPRTGRETQYF.

The chain links TRBV15 to TRBJ1-1; no clear D gene. Germline loops: CDR1 LNHNV, CDR2 YYDKDF (reference sequence). Deletions cut 1 base from V and 0 bases from J, with 9 bases between. The length of the CDR3 is 15 residues. For the CDR3, the DNA is TGTGCCACCAGCAGAGTGACGGGGATGAACACTGAAGCTTTCTTT. Protein sequence: CATSRVTGMNTEAFF.